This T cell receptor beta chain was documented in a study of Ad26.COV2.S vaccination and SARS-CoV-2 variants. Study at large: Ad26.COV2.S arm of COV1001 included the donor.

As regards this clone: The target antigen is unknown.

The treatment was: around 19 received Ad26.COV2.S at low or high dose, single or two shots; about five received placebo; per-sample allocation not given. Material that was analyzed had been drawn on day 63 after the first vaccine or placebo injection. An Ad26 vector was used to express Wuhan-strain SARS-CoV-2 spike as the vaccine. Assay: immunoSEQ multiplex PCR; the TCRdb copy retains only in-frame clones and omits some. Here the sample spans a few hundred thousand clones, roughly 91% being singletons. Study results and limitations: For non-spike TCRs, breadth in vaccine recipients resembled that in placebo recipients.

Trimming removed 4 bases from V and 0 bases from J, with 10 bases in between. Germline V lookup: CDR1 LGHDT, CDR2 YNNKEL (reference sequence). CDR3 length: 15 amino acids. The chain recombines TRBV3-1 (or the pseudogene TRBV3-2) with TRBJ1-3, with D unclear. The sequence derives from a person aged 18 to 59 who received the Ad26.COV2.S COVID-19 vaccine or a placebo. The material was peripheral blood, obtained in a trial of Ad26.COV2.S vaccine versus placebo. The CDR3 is CASSLRRHSGNTIYF. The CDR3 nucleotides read TGTGCCAGCAGCCTACGCAGGCACTCTGGAAACACCATATATTTT.